This T cell receptor (beta chain) was captured by sequencing in a study of identical twins (dated by TCRdb to 2016 to 2017). For context, the study as a whole: To test whether fetal clonotypes persist, the study used deep sequencing on TCR alpha and beta repertoires from monozygotic twins, unrelated adults of various ages, and cord blood. To rule out contamination, replicate twin experiments were performed at different times with different library preparation protocols.

Library generation was performed with 5' RACE. The sequencing machine was an Illumina HiSeq 2000. A universal primer binding site was added through template switching, and the final cDNA carried a unique molecular identifier so that TCR cDNA molecules could be counted accurately. First-strand cDNA for TCR alpha and beta chains was synthesized from specific primers in the conserved constant-segment region. Each cDNA library was double barcoded, with a SMART-Mk sample barcode plus Illumina barcodes, to control for contamination. TruSeq adapter sequences along with Illumina sample barcodes were introduced in two successive PCR steps. The Illumina HiSeq platform was used with custom primers to sequence TCR alpha and beta cDNA libraries. Per the original workflow: Raw reads were processed with MiGEC to extract unique molecular identifiers, and MiXCR was used to determine CDR3 positions. For each individual, recombination models were inferred using an EM algorithm with the repgenHMM and IGoR tools. The analysis of shared clonotypes was done with the tcR package in R, with sharing normalized by the product of cloneset sizes. To study raw recombination free of thymic and clonal selection effects, out-of-frame nonproductive sequences were analyzed. TCRdb's own reprocessing of the public reads used fastp at Q25 and MiXCR and kept productive beta chains. Each record represents a unique CDR3 protein, reported with the most common genes and DNA among its rows. The V and J calls here are based on TCRdb, not the publication. The sample table holds about 220,000 distinct CDR3 sequences, of which 6.5% to 8% were seen once. In total, the top ten clones hold more than 14% of the sample.

Broader findings and caveats from the paper: Conclusions relied on cross-sectional statistical analysis, since the same donors could not be followed over many years. Compared with coincidental sharing between unrelated individuals, out-of-frame TCR alpha sequences shared between twins showed an excess of sequences with low generation probability. Invariant T cells such as MAIT and iNKT could partly confound zero-insertion analyses, although diverse VJ usage argued against such confounding for most clonotypes. Recombination models systematically underestimated out-of-frame TCR alpha sharing in monozygotic twins but agreed with sharing between unrelated individuals. The excess sharing between twins in beta out-of-frame sequences was weaker because fewer shared sequences reduced the signal-to-noise ratio. Abundant cord blood beta clonotypes had fewer insertions, young adult naive repertoires showed a similar but weaker trend, and memory repertoires showed no such trend.

The germline V gene (reference sequence) sets CDR1 to SEHNR and CDR2 to FQNEAQ. The junction shows trimming of 5 bases on V and 0 bases on J, plus 13 bases between the germline ends. The cysteine opens and the phenylalanine closes a CDR3 of 16 amino acids. Just CDR3 DNA is preserved here, 48 bases in frame from base 1. Every donor was a healthy Caucasian. The twin cohort comprised three pairs of female monozygotic twins, all aged about 18 to 29 years. CD4+ and CD8+ T cell populations were isolated with positive isolation kits from Invitrogen. This clonotype has only a few counts. What this receptor recognizes is not known. Per-base quality was not reported, and no clone a single base away is much larger than it. The sample was also reused in another study, on T cells expressing NK-cell markers. The second source states: TCR beta-chain repertoires were profiled in sorted CD3+CD56+NKG2C+, CD3+CD56+NKG2C- and CD3+CD56-NKG2C+ T-cell subsets from several donors. Seven of the eight sequenced donors were HCMV-seropositive and one was HCMV-seronegative. In several experiments an anti-gammadeltaTCR antibody was added to restrict sorting to alphabetaTCR-expressing T cells. In six donors, the dominant CD3+CD56+NKG2C+ clonotypes ranked among the top 10 CD8+ clonotypes, making up 1.0-7.0% of CD8+ T cells. Those dominant clonotypes were again the most abundant among CD3+CD56-NKG2C+ cells in four donors, at roughly 25-65%. Whether the expanded NKG2C-expressing T cell clones were specific for HCMV antigens remained unclear. Randomly selected healthy volunteers, three men and five women, were used as the eight sequenced donors. To determine HCMV serostatus, a commercial ELISA kit was used to detect HCMV-specific IgG in serum. MIGEC handled demultiplexing of the reads and grouping by UMI, while MiTCR was used to assemble and quantify clonotypes. To remove erroneous sequences, TCR cDNA sequences were retained only when supported by two or more reads. The tcR package was used for downstream repertoire analysis, with clonotypes matched between fractions based on CDR3 nucleotide sequence plus V segment. VDJmatch was used to annotate antigen specificity against VDJdb, with one amino acid substitution in CDR3 permitted.

Here the chain combines TRBV7-9 and TRBJ1-4; TRBD1 is a weak D gene call, 5 bases matching. The specimen sequenced was CD8+ T cells sorted from blood. The sequence was obtained from a woman younger than 30 in good health. The sequenced DNA: TGTGCCAGCAGCCACTTTTCGGGGGCAACTAATGAAAAACTGTTTTTT. Its amino acids are CASSHFSGATNEKLFF.